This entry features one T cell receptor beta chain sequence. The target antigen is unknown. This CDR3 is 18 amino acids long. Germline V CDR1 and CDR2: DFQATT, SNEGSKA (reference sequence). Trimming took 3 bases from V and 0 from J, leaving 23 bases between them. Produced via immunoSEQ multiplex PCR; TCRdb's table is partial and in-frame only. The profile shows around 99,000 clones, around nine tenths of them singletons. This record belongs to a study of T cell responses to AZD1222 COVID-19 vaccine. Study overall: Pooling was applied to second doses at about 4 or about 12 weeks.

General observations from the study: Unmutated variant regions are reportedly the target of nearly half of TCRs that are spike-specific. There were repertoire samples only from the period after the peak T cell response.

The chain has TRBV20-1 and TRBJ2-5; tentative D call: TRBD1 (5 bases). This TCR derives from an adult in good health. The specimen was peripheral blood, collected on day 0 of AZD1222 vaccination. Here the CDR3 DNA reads TGCAGTGCTAGTGGGGCGAGGACAACCTTTGGGTACCAAGAGACCCAGTACTTC. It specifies CSASGARTTFGYQETQYF.